This passage covers 10 T cell receptor beta chains from one sample sequenced in a study of neoadjuvant nivolumab and ipilimumab in lung cancer. The table came from immunoSEQ multiplex PCR; TCRdb's copy has only in-frame clones and leaves some out. The sample includes about 5,300 clones, about nine tenths of them seen just once. The source material was blood, sampled after neoadjuvant nivolumab, alone or with ipilimumab, at or shortly before surgery. All receptors derive from an adult with non-small cell lung cancer. Some clones in this sample may be carry-over from other donors' samples.

The CDR3 here is CASSLLAGGSSGANVLTF. The CDR3 bases are TGTGCCAGCAGCTTACTAGCAGGAGGCTCCTCTGGGGCCAACGTCCTGACTTTC. The chain has TRBV7-8 and TRBJ2-6; possible D gene TRBD2, 5 bases. Per germline, CDR1 SGHVS and CDR2 FQNEAQ. This CDR3 is built from 18 residues. Trimming shortened V by 2 bases and J by 0 bases, and 14 bases separated the two germline ends.

A few counts support this clone. V gene TRBV14 combines with J gene TRBJ2-7; 8 bases line up with TRBD1. The CDR3 runs to 13 residues. With V trimmed by 1 base and J by 6 bases, 2 bases remained unmatched. Per the germline V gene, CDR1 is SGHDN and CDR2 is FVKESK. CDR3 region: CASSQGTGTEQYF. The CDR3 region has the DNA TGTGCCAGCAGCCAAGGGACAGGGACCGAGCAGTACTTC.

In its sample, this clone was seen a few times. The chain has TRBV7-8 and TRBJ2-7; D call uncertain. V lost 10 bases to trimming and J lost 5 bases, with 12 bases between them. This CDR3 contains 11 residues. Per germline, CDR1 SGHVS and CDR2 FQNEAQ. The CDR3 sequence: CATTFQDEQYF. The CDR3 nucleotides read TGTGCCACCACGTTCCAGGACGAGCAGTACTTC. Supplemented by reference TRBV7-8 and TRBJ2-7, the full variable domain reads GAGVSQSPRYKVAKRGQDVALRCDPISGHVSLFWYQQALGQGPEFLTYFQNEAQLDKSGLPSDRFFAERPEGSVSTLKIQRTQQEDSAVYLCATTFQDEQYFGPGTRLTVT.

This sequence joins TRBV6-6 and TRBJ1-1; 11 positions match TRBD1. Germline CDR1 MNHNY, CDR2 SVGAGI (reference sequence). The CDR3 length is 15 residues. V lost 2 bases, J lost 4 bases, and 3 bases stayed unmatched. CDR3 in DNA: TGTGCCAGCAGTTACGCCGGGACAGGGGGCACTGAAGCTTTCTTT. As protein: CASSYAGTGGTEAFF.

The CDR3 here is CASSPGQGLEQYF. The DNA of the CDR3 is TGTGCCAGCAGCCCAGGACAGGGGCTCGAGCAGTACTTC. The chain joins TRBV11-2 to TRBJ2-7; the match to TRBD1 covers 9 bases. This CDR3 is built from 13 residues. Germline values: CDR1 SGHAT, CDR2 FQNNGV. The junction had 5 bases not matched to a gene; V was cut back by 5 bases and J by 6 bases.

V gene TRBV7-8 combines with J gene TRBJ2-7; D remains unclear. V gave up 1 base and J gave up 0 bases, with 10 bases separating them. This CDR3 region has 15 residues. Germline V gene data show CDR1 as SGHVS and CDR2 as FQNEAQ. The CDR3 region has the DNA TGTGCCAGCAGCTTAGGTAACGGCCTCTCCTACGAGCAGTACTTC. It encodes CASSLGNGLSYEQYF.

The chain recombines TRBV29-1 with TRBJ1-2, with unresolved D. The CDR3 runs 15 residues. Germline V lookup: CDR1 SQVTM, CDR2 ANQGSEA. V lost 3 bases to trimming and J lost 5 bases, with 19 bases between them. Written as DNA, the CDR3 is TGCAGCGTTGATATGGAAAAAGGACTTTCATATGGCTACACCTTC. Amino acid sequence: CSVDMEKGLSYGYTF.

The chain recombines TRBV6-1 with TRBJ2-5; 11 bases align to TRBD1. The V gene end was trimmed by 6 bases and the J gene end by 2 bases; junction bases not matched to a gene: 5. Germline V lookup: CDR1 MNHNS, CDR2 SASEGT. The CDR3 spans 15 residues. The CDR3 reads CASRPRDRGQETQYF. CDR3 sequence (DNA): TGTGCCAGCAGGCCGAGGGACAGGGGGCAAGAGACCCAGTACTTC.

V usage is TRBV6-5 and J usage is TRBJ1-5, with a possible D match to TRBD1 (6 bases). Per the germline V gene, CDR1 is MNHEY and CDR2 is SVGAGI. The CDR3 contains 14 residues. V was clipped by 5 bases and J by 7 bases, with 15 bases between them. The CDR3 bases are TGTGCCAGCAGTGGACAGACCGGGGGACAGCCCCAGCATTTT. Its protein is CASSGQTGGQPQHF.

This clone has only a few counts. The chain carries TRBV7-6 and TRBJ2-7, with D tentatively TRBD2 (6 bases). CDR1 and CDR2 (germline): SGHVS, FNYEAQ. This CDR3 is 12 amino acids long. CDR3 sequence: CAVAGSWYEQYF. CDR3 coding DNA: TGTGCGGTGGCGGGAAGTTGGTACGAGCAGTACTTC.